A single sample gave rise to the 32 T cell receptor beta chains below, sequenced in a study of spatial heterogeneity in lung cancer. Time point denoted: sample taken at primary tumor resection. TCRdb re-derived calls from the 5' RACE reads in MiXCR, one entry per CDR3 protein. This sample yields about 9,000 distinct CDR3 sequences, of which approximately 4.5% are seen a single time; roughly 29% belongs to the top ten. The sequencing here drew on PBMCs, taken at surgery. The receptors here all came from a male donor with early-stage non-small cell lung cancer.

This chain joins TRBV9 and TRBJ2-2; D remains unclear. Germline loops: CDR1 SGDLS, CDR2 YYNGEE. V was shortened by 0 bases and J by 1 base, with 7 bases between the two germline ends. This CDR3 contains 15 residues. CDR3 sequence (DNA): TGTGCCAGCAGCGTAGAGGTGTGGAACACCGGGGAGCTGTTTTTT. Translated: CASSVEVWNTGELFF. Full variable domain (remainder filled in from reference TRBV9 and TRBJ2-2): DSGVTQTPKHLITATGQRVTLRCSPRSGDLSVYWYQQSLDQGLQFLIQYYNGEERAKGNILERFSAQQFPDLHSELNLSSLELGDSALYFCASSVEVWNTGELFFGEGSRLTVL.

There are many counts of this clonotype. The DNA for the CDR3 is TGCGCCAGCAGCCACGGGTATCAGGGGTCGCCTGGAGATGAGCAGTACTTC. Amino acid sequence: CASSHGYQGSPGDEQYF. The rearrangement links TRBV4-3 to TRBJ2-7; possible D gene TRBD1, 6 bases. V lost 3 bases, J lost 7 bases, and 25 bases lay in between. Germline V lookup: CDR1 LGHNA, CDR2 YSLEER. The CDR3 totals 17 residues.

This clonotype was counted a few times. The chain combines TRBV6-6 with TRBJ1-2; D unresolved. Trimming cost V 2 bases and J 1 base, with 14 bases left between them. Germline V gene sequence: CDR1 MNHNY, CDR2 SVGAGI (reference sequence). CDR3 size: 16 residues. This chain's CDR3 is CASSYRQTKNNYGYTF. The CDR3 DNA is TGTGCCAGCAGTTACCGGCAGACAAAAAATAACTATGGCTACACCTTC.

This clonotype was observed many times. This rearrangement joins TRBV6-2 or TRBV6-3 to TRBJ1-2; possibly TRBD1 for D (5 bases). Germline lookup yields CDR1 MNHEY and CDR2 SVGEGT. The ends were cut back, 4 bases at V and 5 bases at J, with 8 bases in the middle. The CDR3 consists of 12 residues. This CDR3 reads CASSFRQYGYTF. The CDR3 nucleotides are TGTGCCAGCAGTTTCCGACAGTATGGCTACACCTTC.

This rearrangement joins TRBV6-2 or TRBV6-3 to TRBJ1-2, with 7 bases identical to TRBD1. Germline V CDR1 and CDR2: MNHEY, SVGEGT. V was pared by 1 base and J by 4 bases, with 6 bases of the junction left unmatched. The CDR3 spans 15 residues. CDR3 sequence: CASSYFGQAAYGYTF. CDR3 coding DNA: TGTGCCAGCAGTTACTTCGGACAGGCCGCCTATGGCTACACCTTC.

By proportion, this clonotype is medium-sized. The chain uses TRBV20-1 and TRBJ1-2; D is unclear. V was shortened by 3 bases and J by 8 bases, with 16 bases between the two germline ends. There are 13 residues in the CDR3. CDR1 is DFQATT and CDR2 is SNEGSKA in the germline V gene (reference sequence). The CDR3 nucleotides read TGCAGTGCTAGCCCCGGGCGTCTAGGGGGCTACACCTTC. Translation: CSASPGRLGGYTF.

This clonotype is medium-sized (0.01 to 0.1%). The J gene is TRBJ2-1, the V gene TRBV10-2; TRBD2 agrees at 7 bases. This CDR3 has 14 residues. V trimming: 9 bases; J trimming: 0 bases; junction bases outside the gene matches: 5. Germline CDR1 and CDR2: WSHSY and SAAADI. The CDR3 DNA follows: TGCGCCAGTAGCGGGCTGGACTCCTACAATGAGCAGTTCTTC. Its protein product is CASSGLDSYNEQFF.

This clonotype was counted ten times or more. V usage is TRBV19 and J usage is TRBJ2-2, with D hard to call. The germline gives CDR1 LNHDA, CDR2 SQIVND (reference sequence). V gave up 10 bases and J gave up 2 bases, with 14 bases separating them. The CDR3 has 14 amino acids. The CDR3 sequence: CATQPGSNTGELFF. The CDR3 bases are TGTGCCACCCAACCCGGGTCTAACACCGGGGAGCTGTTTTTT.

In its sample, this clonotype was seen many times. This chain joins TRBV6-2 or TRBV6-3 and TRBJ2-5; unclear D gene. V lost 7 bases and J lost 2, with 35 bases in between. The length of the CDR3 is 21 residues. The V gene's germline CDR1 is MNHEY and CDR2 SVGEGT. For the CDR3, the DNA is TGTGCCAGCAATGCCCTTTTTGAGGCTTGGATTGTGGATTACAGACAAGAGACCCAGTACTTC. Translated: CASNALFEAWIVDYRQETQYF.

This clonotype was counted at least ten times. This chain uses TRBV5-1 with TRBJ2-5; 9 bases agree with TRBD1. The CDR3 totals 17 residues. CDR1 is SGHRS, CDR2 YFSETQ, per germline. V lost 3 bases, J lost 2 bases, and 11 bases stayed unmatched. In DNA form, the CDR3 reads TGCGCCAGCAGCTCCGGGACAGGGCTCTGGGGACAAGAGACCCAGTACTTC. This sequence encodes CASSSGTGLWGQETQYF.

To note about this clonotype: A much larger clone differs from this one at a single base, so this may be a read error. This chain uses TRBV29-1 with TRBJ2-2; the match to TRBD2 covers 8 bases. The CDR3 is made up of 13 amino acids. Germline V gene lookup returns CDR1 SQVTM and CDR2 ANQGSEA. This chain's CDR3 is CSVDPGGAGKLFF. The CDR3 DNA reads TGCAGCGTTGATCCGGGGGGGGCCGGGAAGCTGTTTTTT.

This clonotype was recorded many times. The chain has TRBV5-1 and TRBJ2-1; 8 bases align to TRBD2. CDR1 and CDR2 (germline): SGHRS, YFSETQ. Trimming at V came to 3 bases and at J to 0 bases, leaving 14 bases not matched to a gene. This CDR3 has 19 residues. The CDR3 loop is CASSYSASGYISSYNEQFF. The CDR3 region has the DNA TGCGCCAGCAGCTATTCGGCTAGCGGGTATATCAGCTCCTACAATGAGCAGTTCTTC.

The table lists this clonotype with a few counts. The CDR3 sequence is CASFGATEAFF. The CDR3 coding sequence is TGTGCCAGCTTCGGGGCCACTGAAGCTTTCTTT. The chain employs TRBV6-5 and TRBJ1-1; maybe TRBD1 (5 bases). CDR1 is MNHEY, CDR2 SVGAGI, per germline. The germline V and J ends were trimmed by 8 bases and 4 bases, with 8 bases remaining between them. The CDR3 loop spans 11 amino acids.

This clonotype was seen repeatedly, ten times or more. The V call is TRBV30, the J call TRBJ1-1; D call uncertain. Germline V CDR1 and CDR2: GTSNPN, SVGIG (reference sequence). V was cut by 3 bases and J by 2 bases, with 4 bases left in between. CDR3 length: 11 residues. The CDR3 here is CAWSINTEAFF. CDR3 sequence (DNA): TGTGCCTGGAGCATTAACACTGAAGCTTTCTTT.

This clonotype was observed many times. The chain carries TRBV5-6 and TRBJ2-5; 7 positions match TRBD2. With 5 bases clipped from V and 7 bases from J, the junction kept 8 bases outside the gene matches. The CDR3 has 13 residues. From germline, CDR1 is SGHDT and CDR2 YYEEEE. CDR3 in amino acids: CASRAGTMVTQYF. The CDR3 DNA sequence: TGTGCCAGCAGAGCGGGGACCATGGTGACCCAGTACTTC. The full variable domain, its missing parts supplied by reference TRBV5-6 and TRBJ2-5, is DAGVTQSPTHLIKTRGQQVTLRCSPKSGHDTVSWYQQALGQGPQFIFQYYEEEERQRGNFPDRFSGHQFPNYSSELNVNALLLGDSALYLCASRAGTMVTQYFGPGTRLLVL.

The sample holds many counts of this clonotype. The gene calls are TRBV13 and TRBJ1-2; D unresolved. V was trimmed by 5 bases and J by 5 bases, leaving 18 bases between them. The CDR3 is 15 amino acids. The germline CDR1 and CDR2 sequences are PRHDT and FYEKMQ (reference sequence). The CDR3 reads CASSLPYGRTYGYTF. CDR3 nucleotides: TGTGCCAGCAGCCTCCCTTACGGACGGACGTATGGCTACACCTTC.

The sample holds many counts of this clonotype. The V gene is TRBV3-1, the J gene TRBJ1-1; 10 bases map to TRBD1. CDR3 length: 17 residues. Per the germline V gene, CDR1 is LGHDT and CDR2 is YNNKEL (reference sequence). With 4 bases clipped from V and 1 base from J, the junction kept 9 bases outside the gene matches. This CDR3 reads CASSRPGTGVRNTEAFF. In nucleotides, the CDR3 is TGTGCCAGCAGCCGTCCCGGGACAGGGGTTCGGAACACTGAAGCTTTCTTT.

This clonotype was observed at least ten times. This chain uses TRBV4-1 with TRBJ2-7; D may match TRBD1 or TRBD2 (5 bases each). The CDR3 extends over 15 amino acids. Germline values: CDR1 MGHRA, CDR2 YSYEKL. Trimming took off 2 bases at V and 0 bases at J, with 11 bases between the two ends. The CDR3 DNA reads as TGCGCCAGCAGCCAAAGGGACGGAAGCTCCTACGAGCAGTACTTC. Its protein product is CASSQRDGSSYEQYF.

By share, this clonotype ranks as medium-sized. The chain carries TRBV5-6 and TRBJ2-2; D not resolved. Germline V CDR1 and CDR2: SGHDT, YYEEEE. This CDR3 is 16 amino acids long. The V end was cut by 2 bases, the J end by 0 bases, with 11 bases between. The CDR3 DNA reads TGTGCCAGCAGCTTCGTGGGCAGGTCGAACACCGGGGAGCTGTTTTTT. Protein sequence: CASSFVGRSNTGELFF. The variable domain in full, with the rest retrieved from reference TRBV5-6 and TRBJ2-2, is DAGVTQSPTHLIKTRGQQVTLRCSPKSGHDTVSWYQQALGQGPQFIFQYYEEEERQRGNFPDRFSGHQFPNYSSELNVNALLLGDSALYLCASSFVGRSNTGELFFGEGSRLTVL.

There are many counts of this clonotype. V usage is TRBV30 and J usage is TRBJ1-1, with 7 positions matching TRBD1. Germline CDR1 and CDR2: GTSNPN and SVGIG (reference sequence). The CDR3 extends over 12 amino acids. V was clipped by 3 bases and J by 10 bases; unmatched bases: 8. The CDR3 sequence: CAWSATGAGAFF. DNA of the CDR3: TGTGCCTGGAGCGCAACAGGGGCAGGAGCTTTCTTT.

The V and J genes are TRBV2 and TRBJ1-2; D not certain. The V end lost 5 bases, the J end lost 4 bases, and 14 bases lay between the germline ends. The CDR3 covers 14 residues. Germline CDR1 SNHLY, CDR2 FYNNEI. In DNA form, the CDR3 reads TGTGCCAGCAGTTTTGAGGGATCTATCTATGGCTACACCTTC. As protein: CASSFEGSIYGYTF.

The CDR3 region has the DNA TGCGCCAGCAGCCAAGATTCTGAAGGGTATAGGGAAGCTTTCTTT. Residues: CASSQDSEGYREAFF. The V gene is TRBV4-3, the J gene TRBJ1-1; no clear D gene. The CDR3 contains 15 residues. Germline CDR1 reads LGHNA; CDR2 reads YSLEER. Trimming stripped 0 bases from V and 8 bases from J, with 16 bases between.

This clonotype was seen many times. The chain carries TRBV28 and TRBJ1-2; D gene uncertain. This CDR3 region has 16 residues. The V end lost 0 bases, the J end lost 0 bases, and 11 bases lay between the germline ends. Germline V gene lookup returns CDR1 MDHEN and CDR2 SYDVKM. DNA of the CDR3: TGTGCCAGCAGTTTATGGGTCCCCGAAACTAACTATGGCTACACCTTC. Amino acids: CASSLWVPETNYGYTF.

This clonotype was seen a handful of times. At one end, the junction sequence differs from germline, possibly due to a read error. The V call is TRBV2, the J call TRBJ2-1; no clear D gene. Germline-derived CDR1 and CDR2 are SNHLY and FYNNEI. The CDR3 is 13 residues long. The CDR3 loop is CGSSETLFDEQFF. In nucleotides, the CDR3 is TGTGGCAGCAGTGAGACCCTATTTGATGAGCAGTTCTTC.

This clonotype has at least ten counts. The V call is TRBV6-6, the J call TRBJ2-1; possibly TRBD1 for D (5 bases). Trimming cost V 7 bases and J 4 bases, with 23 bases left between them. The V gene's germline CDR1 is MNHNY and CDR2 SVGAGI (reference sequence). This CDR3 has 17 residues. The CDR3 spells CASTPTPRKGQYNEQFF. CDR3 DNA: TGTGCCAGCACCCCCACCCCTAGGAAGGGGCAATACAATGAGCAGTTCTTC.

This clonotype appeared a few times. Here the CDR3 reads CASSSRTELAYNEQFF. CDR3 bases: TGTGCCAGCAGCTCCAGGACAGAACTCGCATACAATGAGCAGTTCTTC. The chain combines TRBV11-2 with TRBJ2-1, with D possibly being TRBD1 (6 bases). Germline CDR1 is SGHAT and CDR2 is FQNNGV. Trimming shortened V by 4 bases and J by 4 bases, and 17 bases separated the two germline ends. This CDR3 spans 16 amino acids.

This clonotype counts as medium-sized. This sequence joins TRBV3-1 and TRBJ2-3; 14 bases match TRBD2. The CDR3 is 19 amino acids. V was pared by 4 bases and J by 6 bases, with 15 bases of the junction left unmatched. Germline V lookup: CDR1 LGHDT, CDR2 YNNKEL (reference sequence). The CDR3 DNA reads as TGTGCCAGCAGCCGTATAGGACTAGCGGGGGGTAATGCATGGGATACGCAGTATTTT. This codes for CASSRIGLAGGNAWDTQYF.

This clonotype occurred many times. This sequence joins TRBV12-5 and TRBJ2-3, with D unclear. The germline gives CDR1 LGHNT, CDR2 FRNRAP. There are 11 residues in the CDR3. Deletions cut 4 bases from V and 7 bases from J, with 6 bases between. The DNA of the CDR3 is TGTGCTAGTGGTTCTGGGAATACGCAGTATTTT. This gives the protein CASGSGNTQYF. The variable domain in full, completed from reference TRBV12-5 and TRBJ2-3, reads DARVTQTPRHKVTEMGQEVTMRCQPILGHNTVFWYRQTMMQGLELLAYFRNRAPLDDSGMPKDRFSAEMPDATLATLKIQPSEPRDSAVYFCASGSGNTQYFGPGTRLTVL.

At least ten counts were recorded for this clonotype. The chain links TRBV4-1 to TRBJ2-3; TRBD2 aligns across 8 bases. Trimming removed 2 bases from V and 2 bases from J; junction bases left unmatched: 6. Germline loops: CDR1 MGHRA, CDR2 YSYEKL. This CDR3 is 16 amino acids long. Here the CDR3 reads CASSQYASGSTDTQYF. The CDR3 DNA reads TGCGCCAGCAGCCAATACGCTAGCGGGTCCACAGATACGCAGTATTTT.

On this clonotype: This may come from a read error, since a much larger clone is one base off. V usage is TRBV5-5 and J usage is TRBJ2-2; maybe TRBD2 (7 bases). V lost 2 bases and J lost 9, with 17 bases in between. This CDR3 is 15 amino acids long. Germline CDR1 and CDR2: SGHKS and YYEKEE (reference sequence). The CDR3 spells CASSFGGPGTRELFF. The CDR3 DNA follows: TGTGCCAGCAGCTTCGGGGGGCCCGGTACCCGGGAGCTGTTTTTT.

This clonotype was seen only a few times. The chain combines TRBV19 with TRBJ2-3; 11 bases line up with TRBD1. V dropped 4 bases and J dropped 2; count of bases not matched to a gene: 2. Germline CDR1 LNHDA, CDR2 SQIVND (reference sequence). This CDR3 spans 15 amino acids. The DNA for the CDR3 is TGTGCCAGTAGTACGGGACAGGGGGTCACAGATACGCAGTATTTT. It specifies CASSTGQGVTDTQYF.

This clonotype was seen at least ten times. The V and J genes are TRBV6-2 or TRBV6-3 and TRBJ2-6; D tentatively fits TRBD1 or TRBD2 (5 bases each). The CDR3 length is 18 residues. Trimming removed 11 bases from V and 0 bases from J, with 23 bases in between. Germline CDR1 MNHEY, CDR2 SVGEGT. CDR3 in amino acids: CAGSGRPKGRSGANVLTF. CDR3 nucleotides: TGTGCCGGCTCAGGGCGGCCGAAGGGACGCTCTGGGGCCAACGTCCTGACTTTC.